These T cell receptor beta chains were read from a single sample in a study of T cell responses to AZD1222 COVID-19 vaccine. Produced via immunoSEQ multiplex PCR; TCRdb's table is partial and in-frame only. The sample yields about 170,000 clones, more than 80% seen once. The specimen comprised peripheral blood, sampled on day 0 of AZD1222 vaccination. Receptors originate from an adult in good health. CDR3s include the opening cysteine and the closing phenylalanine or tryptophan. A D gene is named only where the DNA matches it firmly.

j_call | v_call | d_call | cdr3_nt | cdr3_aa
TRBJ1-4 | TRBV5-1 | . | TGCGCCAGCAGTAGATACAATGAAAAACTGTTTTTT | CASSRYNEKLFF
TRBJ1-5 | TRBV6-5 | . | TGTGCCAGCAGAAGTACAGGTCTTGAAAATCAGCCCCAGCATTTT | CASRSTGLENQPQHF
TRBJ1-2 | TRBV2 | TRBD1 | TGTGCCAGCAGAGTACGGGACAGATCTAACTATGGCTACACCTTC | CASRVRDRSNYGYTF
TRBJ2-7 | TRBV6-6 | . | TGTGCCAGCCAAGGGCCCAAAACAGGTTACGAGCAGTACTTC | CASQGPKTGYEQYF
TRBJ1-2 | TRBV5-4 | . | TGTGCCAGCAGCGTCGGACGGAGGACTAACTATGGCTACACCTTC | CASSVGRRTNYGYTF
TRBJ1-5 | TRBV18 | . | TGTGCCAGCTCAGAAGGACGGGGGGATCAGCCCCAGCATTTT | CASSEGRGDQPQHF
TRBJ2-5 | TRBV18 | TRBD1 | TGTGCCAGCTCCCCTCAGGGACAGGCTCAAGAGACCCAGTACTTC | CASSPQGQAQETQYF
TRBJ2-7 | TRBV18 | . | TGTGCCAGCTCACCACTCGACAGGACTTCCTACGAGCAGTACTTC | CASSPLDRTSYEQYF
TRBJ1-6 | TRBV11-3 | . | TGTGCCAGCAGCTTATCCCCAGGCGCACCCCTCCACTTT | CASSLSPGAPLHF
TRBJ1-1 | TRBV30 | . | TGTGCCTGGAGGACAGGAAGGACTGAAGCTTTCTTT | CAWRTGRTEAFF
TRBJ2-7 | TRBV3-1/TRBV3-2 | . | TGTGCCAGCAGCCCCCTGAGGGACGACTACGAGCAGTACTTC | CASSPLRDDYEQYF
TRBJ1-1 | TRBV27 | . | TGTGCCAGCAGCTATCAACGGAACACTGAAGCTTTCTTT | CASSYQRNTEAFF
TRBJ2-1 | TRBV11-2 | TRBD1 | TGTGCCAGCAGCATGGGACAGGTGTACAATGAGCAGTTCTTC | CASSMGQVYNEQFF
TRBJ2-1 | TRBV6-2/TRBV6-3 | . | TGTGCCAGCAGCCGAGGGGCGGAACCTTTCAATGAGCAGTTCTTC | CASSRGAEPFNEQFF
TRBJ1-5 | TRBV7-9 | TRBD1 | TGTGCCAGCAGCTTACTTCCTGGACAGGGCGTCAATCAGCCCCAGCATTTT | CASSLLPGQGVNQPQHF
TRBJ2-1 | TRBV24-1 | TRBD2 | TGTGCCACCAGTGATCCCGGACTAGCCAATGAGCAGTTCTTC | CATSDPGLANEQFF
TRBJ1-2 | TRBV18 | . | TGTGCCAGCTCACCCGTTGACAGACTTAATTCATATGGCTACACCTTC | CASSPVDRLNSYGYTF
TRBJ1-4 | TRBV11-2 | . | TGTGCCAGCAGTTACACTCATGAAAAACTGTTTTTT | CASSYTHEKLFF
TRBJ2-1 | TRBV5-1 | . | TGCGCCAGCAGCTGGGGACCGCCTGGCAATGAGCAGTTCTTC | CASSWGPPGNEQFF
TRBJ2-1 | TRBV5-1 | TRBD1 | TGCGCCAGCAGCTTCGGTACCAATACAGGGGGCGGATCGTACAATGAGCAGTTCTTC | CASSFGTNTGGGSYNEQFF
TRBJ1-6 | TRBV28 | . | TGTGCCAGCAGTCGGCAGGGGAATTCACCCCTCCACTTT | CASSRQGNSPLHF
TRBJ1-1 | TRBV29-1 | . | TGCAGCGTTGTTTGGTCAGGGGATGCTTTCTTT | CSVVWSGDAFF
TRBJ1-1 | TRBV4-1 | TRBD1 | TGCGCCAGCAGCCAAAGACGGGGGAGAGGGGGCATACACACTGAAGCTTTCTTT | CASSQRRGRGGIHTEAFF
TRBJ1-2 | TRBV7-9 | TRBD1 | TGTGCCAGCAGCCCTATCCGTGGACAGGGCGGGTATGGCTACACCTTC | CASSPIRGQGGYGYTF
TRBJ1-1 | TRBV10-1 | . | TGCGCCAGCAGCCTTGGTAGAGACACTGAAGCTTTCTTT | CASSLGRDTEAFF
TRBJ1-1 | TRBV5-4 | TRBD1 | TGTGCCAGCAGCCCGTCGACAGGGCACACTGAAGCTTTCTTT | CASSPSTGHTEAFF
TRBJ1-4 | TRBV19 | TRBD1 | TGTGCCAGTAGAGACAGGGGGCGGGATGAAAAACTGTTTTTT | CASRDRGRDEKLFF
TRBJ1-6 | TRBV5-1 | . | TGCGCCAGCAGCTTGGATGAGAATTCACCCCTCCACTTT | CASSLDENSPLHF
TRBJ2-3 | TRBV11-2 | TRBD2 | TGTGCCAGCAGCCCACCGGGACTAGCGGGAGGAAAAACAGATACGCAGTATTTT | CASSPPGLAGGKTDTQYF